The rows below give T cell receptor beta chains drawn from one sample of a study of blood T cell repertoires in COVID-19. Only in-frame clones appear in the TCRdb table, and some are missing; sequencing was by immunoSEQ multiplex PCR. Found here are some 310,000 clones, around 87% of them singletons; the top ten hold around 0.96%. Sample: peripheral blood. The origin of the receptors is a woman in her thirties or forties with COVID-19, enrolled during active disease. The CDR3 runs from the conserved cysteine through the conserved F or W. D genes are given only for firm matches. Clone size appears in some rows only: once, few, many, or a class for an expanded clone.

j_call: TRBJ2-2; v_call: TRBV5-1; d_call: TRBD1; clone_size: once; cdr3_aa: CASSFSDRGPAELFF; cdr3_nt: TGCGCCAGCAGCTTTTCGGACAGGGGACCTGCGGAGCTGTTTTTT
j_call: TRBJ1-3; v_call: TRBV2; d_call: -; clone_size: once; cdr3_aa: CASSEIGQGLRNTIYF; cdr3_nt: TGTGCCAGCAGTGAAATAGGGCAGGGACTACGAAACACCATATATTTT
j_call: TRBJ1-1; v_call: TRBV7-3; d_call: TRBD1; clone_size: -; cdr3_aa: CASSHTGGDTEAFF; cdr3_nt: TGTGCCAGCAGCCATACAGGGGGGGACACTGAAGCTTTCTTT
j_call: TRBJ2-7; v_call: TRBV4-3; d_call: TRBD2; clone_size: once; cdr3_aa: CASSQEGTSGTYEQYF; cdr3_nt: TGCGCCAGCAGCCAAGAAGGGACTAGCGGGACTTACGAGCAGTACTTC
j_call: TRBJ2-3; v_call: TRBV10-3; d_call: TRBD1; clone_size: -; cdr3_aa: CAINQDRSTDTQYF; cdr3_nt: TGTGCCATCAATCAGGACAGGAGCACAGATACGCAGTATTTT
j_call: TRBJ1-6; v_call: TRBV5-8; d_call: -; clone_size: -; cdr3_aa: CASSFRSDISYNSPLHF; cdr3_nt: TGTGCCAGCAGCTTTCGTTCGGACATCTCCTATAATTCACCCCTCCACTTT
j_call: TRBJ1-1; v_call: TRBV12-3/TRBV12-4; d_call: -; clone_size: few; cdr3_aa: CASSSALAEAFF; cdr3_nt: TGTGCCAGCAGTTCCGCCCTAGCAGAAGCTTTCTTT
j_call: TRBJ1-2; v_call: TRBV10-3; d_call: -; clone_size: once; cdr3_aa: CAISELGGLKDGYTF; cdr3_nt: TGTGCCATCAGTGAGTTGGGAGGGCTAAAGGATGGCTACACCTTC
j_call: TRBJ1-1; v_call: TRBV12-2; d_call: -; clone_size: -; cdr3_aa: CASPSSRRGRSTEAFF; cdr3_nt: TGTGCAAGTCCCTCATCCCGGCGGGGCCGGAGCACTGAAGCTTTCTTT
j_call: TRBJ1-2; v_call: TRBV6-2/TRBV6-3; d_call: -; clone_size: -; cdr3_aa: CASSPPGGDGYTF; cdr3_nt: TGTGCCAGCAGTCCGCCTGGAGGGGATGGCTACACCTTC
j_call: TRBJ2-1; v_call: TRBV11-2; d_call: TRBD2; clone_size: once; cdr3_aa: CASRRLAGYNEQFF; cdr3_nt: TGTGCCAGCAGACGACTAGCGGGATACAATGAGCAGTTCTTC
j_call: TRBJ1-1; v_call: TRBV19; d_call: TRBD1; clone_size: -; cdr3_aa: CASKDRGLAGAFF; cdr3_nt: TGTGCCAGTAAGGACAGGGGGCTGGCTGGAGCTTTTTTT
j_call: TRBJ1-2; v_call: TRBV28; d_call: -; clone_size: -; cdr3_aa: CASIRGELTNYGYTF; cdr3_nt: TGTGCCAGCATCCGGGGGGAACTCACTAACTATGGCTACACCTTC
j_call: TRBJ2-3; v_call: TRBV7-6; d_call: TRBD2; clone_size: -; cdr3_aa: CASSLVGAGGGTDTQYF; cdr3_nt: TGTGCCAGCAGCTTAGTGGGGGCGGGAGGAGGCACAGATACGCAGTATTTT
j_call: TRBJ2-1; v_call: TRBV7-2; d_call: TRBD1; clone_size: once; cdr3_aa: CASSRDRDNEQFF; cdr3_nt: TGTGCCAGCAGCAGGGACAGGGACAATGAGCAGTTCTTC
j_call: TRBJ1-5; v_call: TRBV7-2; d_call: -; clone_size: -; cdr3_aa: CASSLSAGERPQHF; cdr3_nt: TGTGCCAGCAGCTTATCGGCGGGTGAAAGGCCCCAGCATTTT
j_call: TRBJ2-1; v_call: TRBV5-8; d_call: TRBD2; clone_size: -; cdr3_aa: CASSSSGRVYNEQFF; cdr3_nt: TGTGCCAGCAGCTCCAGCGGGAGGGTTTACAATGAGCAGTTCTTC
j_call: TRBJ2-3; v_call: TRBV6-2/TRBV6-3; d_call: TRBD2; clone_size: -; cdr3_aa: CASSRPGLAGDTQYF; cdr3_nt: TGTGCCAGCAGCCGTCCGGGACTAGCGGGAGATACGCAGTATTTT
j_call: TRBJ1-4; v_call: TRBV4-3; d_call: TRBD1; clone_size: -; cdr3_aa: CASSQEGGPTGEKLFF; cdr3_nt: TGCGCCAGCAGCCAAGAAGGGGGTCCGACAGGGGAAAAACTGTTTTTT
j_call: TRBJ1-2; v_call: TRBV6-5; d_call: -; clone_size: -; cdr3_aa: CASNIGGGFNYGYTF; cdr3_nt: TGTGCCAGCAACATCGGTGGAGGGTTTAACTATGGCTACACCTTC
j_call: TRBJ1-1; v_call: TRBV18; d_call: -; clone_size: -; cdr3_aa: CASSPTGGTEAFF; cdr3_nt: TGTGCCAGCTCACCTACCGGGGGTACTGAAGCTTTCTTT
j_call: TRBJ2-6; v_call: TRBV7-2; d_call: -; clone_size: -; cdr3_aa: CASSSGSGANVLTF; cdr3_nt: TGTGCCAGCAGTTCAGGGTCTGGGGCCAACGTCCTGACTTTC
j_call: TRBJ1-5; v_call: TRBV6-2/TRBV6-3; d_call: -; clone_size: -; cdr3_aa: CASSSDQPQHF; cdr3_nt: TGTGCCAGCAGTTCAGATCAGCCCCAGCATTTT
j_call: TRBJ1-2; v_call: TRBV30; d_call: -; clone_size: -; cdr3_aa: CASPQGSFGYTF; cdr3_nt: TGTGCCTCGCCACAGGGATCGTTTGGCTACACCTTC
j_call: TRBJ1-1; v_call: TRBV28; d_call: -; clone_size: -; cdr3_aa: CASSSPGTLNTEAFF; cdr3_nt: TGTGCCAGCAGTTCCCCCGGGACACTGAACACTGAAGCTTTCTTT
j_call: TRBJ1-2; v_call: TRBV19; d_call: TRBD1; clone_size: -; cdr3_aa: CASMHRPGQGDYGYTF; cdr3_nt: TGTGCCAGTATGCACCGTCCGGGACAGGGAGACTATGGCTACACCTTC
j_call: TRBJ2-7; v_call: TRBV2; d_call: TRBD1; clone_size: -; cdr3_aa: CASTGQGSFEQYF; cdr3_nt: TGTGCCAGCACAGGACAGGGTTCGTTCGAGCAGTACTTC
j_call: TRBJ2-5; v_call: TRBV28; d_call: TRBD2; clone_size: -; cdr3_aa: CASSFSRAGGSRETQYF; cdr3_nt: TGTGCCAGCAGTTTTTCTCGGGCGGGAGGCTCGCGAGAGACCCAGTACTTC
j_call: TRBJ1-2; v_call: TRBV6-5; d_call: TRBD1; clone_size: -; cdr3_aa: CASSQGAAGYTF; cdr3_nt: TGTGCCAGCAGTCAGGGGGCGGCTGGCTACACCTTC
j_call: TRBJ2-7; v_call: TRBV7-2; d_call: -; clone_size: -; cdr3_aa: CASSALTRVIYEQYF; cdr3_nt: TGTGCCAGCAGCGCGTTGACTAGAGTGATTTACGAGCAGTACTTC
j_call: TRBJ2-7; v_call: TRBV9; d_call: -; clone_size: -; cdr3_aa: CASSASRVSYEQYF; cdr3_nt: TGTGCCAGCAGTGCTTCCAGGGTCTCCTACGAGCAGTACTTC
j_call: TRBJ1-2; v_call: TRBV5-4; d_call: -; clone_size: -; cdr3_aa: CASSLEQRGYTF; cdr3_nt: TGTGCCAGCAGCTTGGAACAACGTGGCTACACCTTC